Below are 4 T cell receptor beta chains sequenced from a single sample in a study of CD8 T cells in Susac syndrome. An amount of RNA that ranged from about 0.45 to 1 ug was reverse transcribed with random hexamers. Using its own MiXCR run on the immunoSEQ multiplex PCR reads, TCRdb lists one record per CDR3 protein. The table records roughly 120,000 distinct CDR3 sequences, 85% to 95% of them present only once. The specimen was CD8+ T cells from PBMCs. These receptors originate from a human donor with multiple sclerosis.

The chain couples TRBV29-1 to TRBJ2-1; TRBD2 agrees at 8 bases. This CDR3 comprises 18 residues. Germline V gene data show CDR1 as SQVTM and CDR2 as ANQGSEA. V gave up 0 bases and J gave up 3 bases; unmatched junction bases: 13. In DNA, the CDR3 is TGCAGCGTTGAAGATCGGGTCGGGGGGACTAGTCTCTACAATGAGCAGTTCTTC. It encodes CSVEDRVGGTSLYNEQFF.

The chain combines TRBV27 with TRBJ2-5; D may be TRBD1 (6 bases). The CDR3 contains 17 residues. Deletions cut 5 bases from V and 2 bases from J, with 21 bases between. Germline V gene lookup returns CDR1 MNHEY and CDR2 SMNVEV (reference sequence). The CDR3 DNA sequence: TGTGCCAGCAGTCCCCTTAAGTCCGGGACAAGACAAGAGACCCAGTACTTC. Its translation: CASSPLKSGTRQETQYF.

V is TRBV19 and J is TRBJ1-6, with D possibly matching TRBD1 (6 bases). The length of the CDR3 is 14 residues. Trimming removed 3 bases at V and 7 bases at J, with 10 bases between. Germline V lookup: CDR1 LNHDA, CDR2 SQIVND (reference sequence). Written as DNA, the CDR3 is TGTGCCAGTAGTATTGGGGGGGCGAATTCACCCCTCCACTTT. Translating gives CASSIGGANSPLHF.

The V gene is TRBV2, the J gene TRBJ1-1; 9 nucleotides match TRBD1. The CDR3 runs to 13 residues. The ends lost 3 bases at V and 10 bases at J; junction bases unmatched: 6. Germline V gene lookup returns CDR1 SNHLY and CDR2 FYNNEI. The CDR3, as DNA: TGTGCCAGCAGTGATGGGACAGGGAATTTAGCTTTCTTT. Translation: CASSDGTGNLAFF.